These 21 T cell receptor beta chains share one sample of origin, sequenced in a study of shared T cell receptors in the human thymus. Here immunoSEQ multiplex PCR was the method, and the copy in TCRdb shows in-frame clones only, minus some. The sample holds 700,000 or so clones, 75% to 90% seen once. The data also belong to a second study, concerning human thymus T cells.

Sequenced: thymocytes. Receptors were obtained from a girl in the first two years of life with a congenital heart defect.

This clone was recorded a few times. This chain uses TRBV27 with TRBJ2-2; 8 nucleotides match TRBD2. The CDR3 is 16 amino acids. Germline assignment: CDR1 MNHEY and CDR2 SMNVEV (reference sequence). V lost 1 base and J lost 5; bases outside the gene matches: 6. In DNA form, the CDR3 reads TGTGCCAGCAGTTTATGTCCCGCGGGAGGAACCGGGGAGCTGTTTTTT. Amino acids: CASSLCPAGGTGELFF.

The chain uses TRBV5-1 and TRBJ2-1; a weak D match, TRBD2 (6 bases). CDR1 is SGHRS and CDR2 is YFSETQ in the germline V gene. V was shortened by 2 bases and J by 4 bases, with 10 bases between the two germline ends. CDR3 length equals 14 residues. This CDR3 reads CASSLGRGYNEQFF. CDR3 coding DNA: TGCGCCAGCAGCTTAGGGCGGGGATACAATGAGCAGTTCTTC.

The V and J genes are TRBV18 and TRBJ1-2; TRBD1 might be the D (5 bases). Trimming pared 4 bases from V and 4 bases from J, leaving 19 bases between. Germline V gene sequence: CDR1 KGHSH, CDR2 LQKENI. The CDR3 length is 16 residues. The CDR3, as DNA: TGTGCCAGCTCACAACCCGGCCCCAGGGCAGGCTATGGCTACACCTTC. It yields the protein CASSQPGPRAGYGYTF.

The CDR3 DNA is TGTGCCAGCAGCGTAGACGGGACAGGGCATAATGGCTACACCTTC. Protein product: CASSVDGTGHNGYTF. The genes are TRBV9 and TRBJ1-2; 9 bases align to TRBD1. With V trimmed by 0 bases and J by 6 bases, 6 bases remained unmatched. CDR1 and CDR2 (germline): SGDLS, YYNGEE. The CDR3 is 15 residues long.

The chain links TRBV7-8 to TRBJ2-5; TRBD2 is a possible D gene (6 bases). The CDR3 runs 18 residues. Trimming removed 1 base from V and 5 bases from J, with 23 bases in between. The V gene's germline CDR1 is SGHVS and CDR2 FQNEAQ. CDR3 amino acids: CASSLESAGPKGRETQYF. In nucleotides, the CDR3 is TGTGCCAGCAGCTTAGAAAGCGCGGGGCCGAAGGGTAGGGAGACCCAGTACTTC. Using reference TRBV7-8 and TRBJ2-5 for the parts outside the CDR3, the full variable domain is GAGVSQSPRYKVAKRGQDVALRCDPISGHVSLFWYQQALGQGPEFLTYFQNEAQLDKSGLPSDRFFAERPEGSVSTLKIQRTQQEDSAVYLCASSLESAGPKGRETQYFGPGTRLLVL.

This clone was counted only a few times. The CDR3 bases are TGTGCCAGCCGGCAGGGGGCCGTGGGCGGGGAGCTGTTTTTT. Translation gives CASRQGAVGGELFF. The V gene is TRBV2, the J gene TRBJ2-2; 8 bases are shared with TRBD1. The ends lost 8 bases at V and 7 bases at J; junction bases unmatched: 9. The CDR3 contains 14 residues. Germline V gene data show CDR1 as SNHLY and CDR2 as FYNNEI.

CDR3 nucleotide sequence: TGTGCCAGCACTCTTTTAAGGACTAGCGGGGGACCTACGAATAGCACAGATACGCAGTATTTT. It specifies CASTLLRTSGGPTNSTDTQYF. The gene calls are TRBV27 and TRBJ2-3, with TRBD2 matching 13 bases. The germline gives CDR1 MNHEY, CDR2 SMNVEV (reference sequence). The CDR3 is made up of 21 amino acids. Trimming cost V 7 bases and J 0 bases; bases outside gene matches: 19.

The chain joins TRBV5-1 to TRBJ1-6; maybe TRBD1 (5 bases). This CDR3 region has 14 residues. V was cut by 3 bases and J by 9 bases, with 13 bases left in between. CDR1 and CDR2 (germline): SGHRS, YFSETQ. The CDR3 DNA follows: TGCGCCAGCAGCTGGGGCCAGGGTGGTTCACCCCTCCACTTT. This codes for CASSWGQGGSPLHF.

This chain links TRBV11-2 with TRBJ2-5; 8 bases are shared with TRBD2. This CDR3 spans 16 amino acids. Germline V CDR1 and CDR2: SGHAT, FQNNGV. V was pared by 5 bases and J by 4 bases, with 12 bases of the junction left unmatched. The CDR3 here is CASSHRSTGGGETQYF. The CDR3 DNA is TGTGCCAGCAGCCACCGTAGTACGGGGGGGGGAGAGACCCAGTACTTC.

CDR3 in amino acids: CASSSTRGDTEAFF. The CDR3 bases are TGTGCCAGCAGTTCTACGCGGGGAGACACTGAAGCTTTCTTT. This chain uses TRBV6-6 with TRBJ1-1; D is uncertain. CDR3 size: 14 residues. Trimming took 4 bases from V and 3 from J, leaving 12 bases between them. CDR1 is MNHNY and CDR2 is SVGAGI in the germline V gene (reference sequence).

This chain joins TRBV25-1 and TRBJ1-1; 7 bases match TRBD1. CDR1 is MGHDK and CDR2 is SYGVNS in the germline V gene. V was pared by 3 bases and J by 2 bases, with 6 bases of the junction left unmatched. The CDR3 consists of 15 residues. The DNA of the CDR3 is TGTGCCAGCAGTGAGGGGACAGTGGGAAACACTGAAGCTTTCTTT. Translating gives CASSEGTVGNTEAFF.

This chain joins TRBV5-1 and TRBJ1-1, with 8 bases lining up with TRBD1. From germline, CDR1 is SGHRS and CDR2 YFSETQ. V was clipped by 3 bases and J by 0 bases; unmatched bases: 16. This CDR3 is built from 19 residues. The CDR3 here is CASSSGQEGGGGMNTEAFF. As DNA, the CDR3 is TGCGCCAGCAGCTCGGGACAGGAAGGAGGTGGCGGAATGAACACTGAAGCTTTCTTT.

This sequence joins TRBV2 and TRBJ1-1, with a weak D call TRBD1 (6 bases). Germline CDR1 and CDR2: SNHLY and FYNNEI. V was clipped by 7 bases and J by 1 base, with 13 bases between them. CDR3 size: 14 residues. The CDR3 nucleotides are TGTGCCAGCAAAAGGACAGCGGCGAACACTGAAGCTTTCTTT. It yields the protein CASKRTAANTEAFF.

This clone has just one count. The chain joins TRBV25-1 to TRBJ1-2, with D perhaps TRBD1 (6 bases). V lost 4 bases and J lost 4, with 13 bases in between. Germline V gives CDR1 MGHDK, CDR2 SYGVNS. The CDR3 is 14 residues long. CDR3 in DNA: TGTGCCAGCAGTGCCGGGACACCCAGCTATGGCTACACCTTC. This encodes CASSAGTPSYGYTF.

The gene calls are TRBV6-1 and TRBJ1-3; 11 nucleotides match TRBD1. The J segment lost 1 base and the V segment lost 3 bases, leaving 2 bases of the junction unmatched. Germline V gene lookup returns CDR1 MNHNS and CDR2 SASEGT. The CDR3 is made up of 16 amino acids. The CDR3 DNA follows: TGTGCCAGCAGTGAGGGGGACAGGGGGTCTGGAAACACCATATATTTT. Amino acid sequence: CASSEGDRGSGNTIYF.

The V call is TRBV28, the J call TRBJ1-2, with D possibly matching TRBD1 (6 bases). The CDR3 loop spans 12 amino acids. Germline loops: CDR1 MDHEN, CDR2 SYDVKM. V was shortened by 6 bases and J by 10 bases, with 15 bases between the two germline ends. CDR3 loop: CASSLQDSDYTF. CDR3 sequence (DNA): TGTGCCAGCAGCCTGCAGGACAGTGACTACACCTTC.

The chain recombines TRBV14 with TRBJ2-3; TRBD2 aligns across 12 bases. The germline CDR1 and CDR2 sequences are SGHDN and FVKESK. CDR3 length equals 17 residues. V lost 4 bases to trimming and J lost 3 bases; unmatched junction nucleotides: 8. In DNA, the CDR3 is TGTGCCAGCAGCCGCCCTCGGCTAGCGGGGGGGACAGATACGCAGTATTTT. Amino acid sequence: CASSRPRLAGGTDTQYF.

The table lists this clone with a few counts. The CDR3 spells CASRHQGSGANVLTF. The CDR3 bases are TGTGCCAGCAGACACCAGGGCTCTGGGGCCAACGTCCTGACTTTC. This chain uses TRBV28 with TRBJ2-6; D is possibly TRBD1 (5 bases). The ends were cut back, 6 bases at V and 0 bases at J, with 9 bases in the middle. Germline V gene data show CDR1 as MDHEN and CDR2 as SYDVKM. The CDR3 sequence is 15 residues long.

The chain carries TRBV2 and TRBJ2-7, with 8 bases aligning to TRBD1. Germline V gene sequence: CDR1 SNHLY, CDR2 FYNNEI. This CDR3 is built from 17 residues. V was clipped by 3 bases and J by 1 base; unmatched bases: 11. This chain's CDR3 is CASSDPLHRGASYEQYF. The CDR3 bases are TGTGCCAGCAGTGATCCCCTTCACAGGGGGGCGTCCTACGAGCAGTACTTC.

J is TRBJ2-1 and V is TRBV21-1; TRBD1 reflects the table's D call only, with no check against the DNA. TRBV21-1 is a pseudogene segment. The CDR3 runs 14 residues. CDR3 region: CASSKDRLDNEQFF. CDR3 sequence (DNA): TGTGCCAGCAGCAAGGACAGGCTGGACAATGAGCAGTTCTTC.

This chain links TRBV21-1 with TRBJ1-1; TRBD1, the table's D call, lacks a check against the DNA. TRBV21-1 is a known pseudogene. CDR3 length: 15 residues. Here the CDR3 DNA reads TGTGCCAGTACCACCCACAGGGAGAAGCACACTGAAGCTTTCTTT. Amino acid sequence: CASTTHREKHTEAFF.